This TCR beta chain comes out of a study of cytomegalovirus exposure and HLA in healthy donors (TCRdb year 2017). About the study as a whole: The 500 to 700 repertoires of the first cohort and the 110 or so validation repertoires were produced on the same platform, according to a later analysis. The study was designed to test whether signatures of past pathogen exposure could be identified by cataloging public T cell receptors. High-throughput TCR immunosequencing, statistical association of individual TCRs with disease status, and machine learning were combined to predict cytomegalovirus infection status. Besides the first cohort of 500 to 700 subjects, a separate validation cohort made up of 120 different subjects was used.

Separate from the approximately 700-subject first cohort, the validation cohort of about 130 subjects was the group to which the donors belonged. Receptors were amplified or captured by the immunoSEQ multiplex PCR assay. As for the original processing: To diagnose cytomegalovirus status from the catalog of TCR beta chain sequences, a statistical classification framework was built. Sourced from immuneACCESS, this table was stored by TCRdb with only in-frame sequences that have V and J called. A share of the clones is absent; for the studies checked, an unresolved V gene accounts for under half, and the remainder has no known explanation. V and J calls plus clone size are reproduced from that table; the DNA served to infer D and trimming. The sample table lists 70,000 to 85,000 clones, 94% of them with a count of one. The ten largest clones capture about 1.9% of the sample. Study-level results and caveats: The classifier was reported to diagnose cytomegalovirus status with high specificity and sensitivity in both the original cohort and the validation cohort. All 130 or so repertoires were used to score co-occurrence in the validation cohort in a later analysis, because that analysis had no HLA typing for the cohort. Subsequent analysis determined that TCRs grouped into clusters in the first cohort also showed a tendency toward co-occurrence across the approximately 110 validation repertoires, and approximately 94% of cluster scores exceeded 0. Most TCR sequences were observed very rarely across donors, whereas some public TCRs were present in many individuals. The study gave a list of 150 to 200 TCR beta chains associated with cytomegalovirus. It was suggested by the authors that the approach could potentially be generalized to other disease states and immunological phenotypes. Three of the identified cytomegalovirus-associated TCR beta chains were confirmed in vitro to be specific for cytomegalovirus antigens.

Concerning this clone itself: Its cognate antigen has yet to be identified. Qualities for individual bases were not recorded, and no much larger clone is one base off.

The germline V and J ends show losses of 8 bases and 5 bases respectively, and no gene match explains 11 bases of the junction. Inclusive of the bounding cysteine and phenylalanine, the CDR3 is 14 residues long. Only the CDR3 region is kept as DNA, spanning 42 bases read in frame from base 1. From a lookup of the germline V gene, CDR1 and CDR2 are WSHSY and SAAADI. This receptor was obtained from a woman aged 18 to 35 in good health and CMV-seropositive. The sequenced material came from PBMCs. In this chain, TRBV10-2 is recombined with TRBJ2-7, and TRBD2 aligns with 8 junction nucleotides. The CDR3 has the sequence CASRGIAGNNEQYF. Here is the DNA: TGCGCCAGCCGGGGAATAGCGGGAAACAACGAGCAGTACTTC.